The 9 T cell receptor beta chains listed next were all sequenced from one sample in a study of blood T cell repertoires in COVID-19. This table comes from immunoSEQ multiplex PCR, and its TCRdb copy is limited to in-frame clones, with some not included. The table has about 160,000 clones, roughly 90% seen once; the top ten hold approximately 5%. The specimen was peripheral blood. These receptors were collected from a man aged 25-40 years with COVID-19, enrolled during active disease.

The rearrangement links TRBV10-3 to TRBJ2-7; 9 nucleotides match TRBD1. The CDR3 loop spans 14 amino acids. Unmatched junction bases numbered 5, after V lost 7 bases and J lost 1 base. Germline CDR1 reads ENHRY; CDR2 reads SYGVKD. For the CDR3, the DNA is TGTGCCATCACACCCGGGACAGGGTCCTACGAGCAGTACTTC. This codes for CAITPGTGSYEQYF.

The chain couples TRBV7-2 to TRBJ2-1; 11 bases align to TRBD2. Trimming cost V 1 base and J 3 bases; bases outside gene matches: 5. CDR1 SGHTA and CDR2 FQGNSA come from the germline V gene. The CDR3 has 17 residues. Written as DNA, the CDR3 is TGTGCCAGCAGCTTAGTGGCTAGCGGGGGGATCTACAATGAGCAGTTCTTC. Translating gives CASSLVASGGIYNEQFF.

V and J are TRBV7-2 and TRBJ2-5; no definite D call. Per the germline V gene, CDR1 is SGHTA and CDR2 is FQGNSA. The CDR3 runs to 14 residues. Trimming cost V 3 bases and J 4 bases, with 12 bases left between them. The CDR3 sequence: CASSLLSGGETQYF. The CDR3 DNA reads TGTGCCAGCAGCTTGTTGTCAGGTGGAGAGACCCAGTACTTC.

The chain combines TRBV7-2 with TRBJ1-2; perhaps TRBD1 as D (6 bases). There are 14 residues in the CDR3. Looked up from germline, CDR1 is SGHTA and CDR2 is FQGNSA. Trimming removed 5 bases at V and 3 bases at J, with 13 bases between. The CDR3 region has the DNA TGTGCCAGCAGCCCACGACAGGAGTACTATGGCTACACCTTC. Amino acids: CASSPRQEYYGYTF.

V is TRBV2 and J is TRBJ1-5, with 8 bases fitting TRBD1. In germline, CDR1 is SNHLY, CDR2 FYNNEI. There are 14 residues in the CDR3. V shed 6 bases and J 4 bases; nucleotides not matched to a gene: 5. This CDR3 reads CASSRTGRNQPQHF. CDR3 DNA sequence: TGTGCCAGCAGCCGGACAGGGAGAAATCAGCCCCAGCATTTT.

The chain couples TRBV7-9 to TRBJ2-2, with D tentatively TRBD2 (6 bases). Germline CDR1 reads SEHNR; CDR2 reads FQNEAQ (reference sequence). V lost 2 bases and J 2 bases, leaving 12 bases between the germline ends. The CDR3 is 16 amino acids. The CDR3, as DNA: TGTGCCAGCAGCTTACTTGGCGGGAAAAACACCGGGGAGCTGTTTTTT. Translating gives CASSLLGGKNTGELFF.

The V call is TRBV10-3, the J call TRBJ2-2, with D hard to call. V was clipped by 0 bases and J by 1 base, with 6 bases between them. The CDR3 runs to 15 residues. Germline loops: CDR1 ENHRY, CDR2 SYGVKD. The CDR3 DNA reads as TGTGCCATCAGTGAGTCTAGTTTGAACACCGGGGAGCTGTTTTTT. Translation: CAISESSLNTGELFF.

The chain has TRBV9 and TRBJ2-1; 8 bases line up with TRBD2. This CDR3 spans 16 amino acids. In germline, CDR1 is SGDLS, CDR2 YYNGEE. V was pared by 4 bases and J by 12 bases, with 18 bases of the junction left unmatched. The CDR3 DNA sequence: TGTGCCAGCAGCAAAGGAGGACTAGCCACCCCTGCGGGGCAGTTCTTC. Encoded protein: CASSKGGLATPAGQFF.

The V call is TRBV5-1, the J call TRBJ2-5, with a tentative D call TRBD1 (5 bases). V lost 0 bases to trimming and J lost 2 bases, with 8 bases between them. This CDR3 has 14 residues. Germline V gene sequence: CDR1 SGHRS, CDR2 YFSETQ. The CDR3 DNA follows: TGCGCCAGCAGCTTGGGGGGCTCTCAAGAGACCCAGTACTTC. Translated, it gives CASSLGGSQETQYF.